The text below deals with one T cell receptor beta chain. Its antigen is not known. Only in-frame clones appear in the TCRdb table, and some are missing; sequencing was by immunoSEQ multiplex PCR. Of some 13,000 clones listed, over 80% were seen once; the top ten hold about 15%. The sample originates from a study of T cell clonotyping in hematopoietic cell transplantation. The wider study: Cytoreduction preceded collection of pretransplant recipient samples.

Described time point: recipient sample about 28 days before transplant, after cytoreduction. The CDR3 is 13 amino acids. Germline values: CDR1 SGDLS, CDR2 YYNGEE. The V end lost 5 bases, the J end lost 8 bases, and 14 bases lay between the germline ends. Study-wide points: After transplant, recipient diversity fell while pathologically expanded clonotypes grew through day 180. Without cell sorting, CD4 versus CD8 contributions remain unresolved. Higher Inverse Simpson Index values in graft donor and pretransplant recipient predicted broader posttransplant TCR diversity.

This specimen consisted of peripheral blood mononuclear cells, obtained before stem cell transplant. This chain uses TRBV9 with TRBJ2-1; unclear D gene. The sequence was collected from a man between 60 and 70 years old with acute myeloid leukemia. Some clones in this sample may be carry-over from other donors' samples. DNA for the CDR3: TGTGCCAGCAGTGCGGCAGGTAACGATGAGCAGTTCTTC. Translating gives CASSAAGNDEQFF.